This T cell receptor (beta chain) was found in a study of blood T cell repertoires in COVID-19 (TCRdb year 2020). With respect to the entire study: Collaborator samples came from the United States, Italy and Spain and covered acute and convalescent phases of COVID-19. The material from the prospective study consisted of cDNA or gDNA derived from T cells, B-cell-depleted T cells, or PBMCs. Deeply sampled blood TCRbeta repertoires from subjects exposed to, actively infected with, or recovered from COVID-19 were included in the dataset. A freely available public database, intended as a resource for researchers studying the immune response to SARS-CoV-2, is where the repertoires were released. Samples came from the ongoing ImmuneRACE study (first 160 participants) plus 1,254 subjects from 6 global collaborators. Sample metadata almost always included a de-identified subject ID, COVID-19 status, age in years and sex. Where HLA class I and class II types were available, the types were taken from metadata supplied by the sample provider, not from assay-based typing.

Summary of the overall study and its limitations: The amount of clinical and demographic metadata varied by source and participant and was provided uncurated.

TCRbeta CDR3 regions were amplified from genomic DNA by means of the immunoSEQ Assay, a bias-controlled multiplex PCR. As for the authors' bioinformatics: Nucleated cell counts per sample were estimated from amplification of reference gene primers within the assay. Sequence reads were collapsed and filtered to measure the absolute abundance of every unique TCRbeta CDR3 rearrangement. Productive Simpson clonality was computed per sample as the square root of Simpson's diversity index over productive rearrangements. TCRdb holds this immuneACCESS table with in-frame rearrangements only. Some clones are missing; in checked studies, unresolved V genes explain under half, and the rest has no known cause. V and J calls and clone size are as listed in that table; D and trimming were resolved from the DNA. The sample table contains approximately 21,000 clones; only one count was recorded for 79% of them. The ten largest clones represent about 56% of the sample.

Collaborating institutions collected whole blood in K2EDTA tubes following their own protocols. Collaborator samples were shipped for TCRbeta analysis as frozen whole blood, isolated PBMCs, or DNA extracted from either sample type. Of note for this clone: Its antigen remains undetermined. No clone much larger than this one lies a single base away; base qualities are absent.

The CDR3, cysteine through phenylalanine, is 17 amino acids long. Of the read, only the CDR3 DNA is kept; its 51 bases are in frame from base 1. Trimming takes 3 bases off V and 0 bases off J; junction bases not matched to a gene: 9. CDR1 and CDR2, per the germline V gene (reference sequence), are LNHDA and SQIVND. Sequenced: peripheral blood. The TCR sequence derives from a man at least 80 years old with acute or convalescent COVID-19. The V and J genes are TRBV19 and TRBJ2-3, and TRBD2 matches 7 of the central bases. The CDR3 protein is CASSMSGAPTSTDTQYF. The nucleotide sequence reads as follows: TGTGCCAGTAGTATGAGCGGGGCCCCTACTAGCACAGATACGCAGTATTTT.